This T cell receptor (beta chain) comes out of a study of blood T cell repertoires in COVID-19. The overall study: Samples of COVID-19 (acute and convalescent) were obtained from the United States, Italy and Spain.

V gave up 3 bases and J gave up 8 bases, with 13 bases separating them. Germline loops: CDR1 LNHDA, CDR2 SQIVND (reference sequence). The CDR3 is 13 amino acids. TCRdb keeps only in-frame clones here, not all; method: immunoSEQ multiplex PCR. The sample shows under 350,000 clones, around 89% of them seen only once. This sequence was found in a middle-aged man with acute or convalescent COVID-19. The gene calls are TRBV19 and TRBJ1-2; D call uncertain. Sample: peripheral blood. The CDR3 loop reads CASSIRVAGGYTF. DNA of the CDR3: TGTGCCAGTAGTATTAGGGTTGCGGGAGGCTACACCTTC. The full variable domain, in which reference TRBV19 and TRBJ1-2 provide the parts outside the CDR3, is DGGITQSPKYLFRKEGQNVTLSCEQNLNHDAMYWYRQDPGQGLRLIYYSQIVNDFQKGDIAEGYSVSREKKESFPLTVTSAQKNPTAFYLCASSIRVAGGYTFGSGTRLTVV.